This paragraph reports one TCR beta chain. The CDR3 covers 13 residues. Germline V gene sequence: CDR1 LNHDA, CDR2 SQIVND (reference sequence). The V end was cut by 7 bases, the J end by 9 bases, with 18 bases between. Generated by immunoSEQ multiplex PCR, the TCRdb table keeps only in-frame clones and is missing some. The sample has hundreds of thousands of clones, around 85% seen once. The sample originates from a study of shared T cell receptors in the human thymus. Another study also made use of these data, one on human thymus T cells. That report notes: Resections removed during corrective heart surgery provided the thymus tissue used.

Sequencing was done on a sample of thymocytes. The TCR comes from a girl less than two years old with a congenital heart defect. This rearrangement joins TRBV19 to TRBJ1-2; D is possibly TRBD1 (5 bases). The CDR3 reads CASTRSPGGSYTF. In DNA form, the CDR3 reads TGTGCCAGTACCCGCTCCCCCGGGGGGAGCTACACCTTC.